The present T cell receptor beta chain was sequenced within a study of blood T cell repertoires in COVID-19. Across the whole study: T cells, B-cell-depleted T cells, or PBMCs supplied cDNA or gDNA.

V was clipped by 3 bases and J by 6 bases; unmatched bases: 4. In germline, CDR1 is GTSNPN, CDR2 SVGIG (reference sequence). The CDR3 loop spans 12 amino acids. The authors' processing: Nucleated cell counts were estimated from reference gene primer amplification. TCRdb's copy holds only in-frame clones and misses some; the assay was immunoSEQ multiplex PCR. V and J calls and clone size are given by that table; D and trimming were obtained from the DNA. The table records 450,000 to 600,000 clones, approximately 86% of them present only once. Enrollees, about 18 to 89 years old, lived in 20 to 25 US areas.

Sequencing input: PBMCs or T cells enriched from blood (not recorded which). The receptor comes from a woman aged 18 to 35 who had recovered from COVID-19. This chain uses TRBV30 with TRBJ1-1; 7 nucleotides align to TRBD1. The CDR3 here is CAWRQGRAEAFF. CDR3 bases: TGTGCCTGGAGACAGGGGCGGGCTGAAGCTTTCTTT. Drawing the rest from reference TRBV30 and TRBJ1-1, the complete variable domain is SQTIHQWPATLVQPVGSPLSLECTVEGTSNPNLYWYRQAAGRGLQLLFYSVGIGQISSEVPQNLSASRPQDRQFILSSKKLLLSDSGFYLCAWRQGRAEAFFGQGTRLTVV.